Presented here are 27 T cell receptor beta chains from one specimen sequenced in a study of response to subunit inactivated influenza vaccine. TCRdb re-called the RT-PCR reads through MiXCR, storing one row per CDR3 protein. Of approximately 520,000 distinct CDR3 sequences detected, roughly 25% appear once; the ten largest clones hold 1.9%. Sequenced material: CD4+ T cells sorted from PBMCs, taken more than 4 days after vaccination. Receptor source: a man aged 50 to 59 who received an inactivated influenza vaccine.

This clonotype was counted a few times. The chain links TRBV12-3 or TRBV12-4 to TRBJ2-4; D is perhaps TRBD1 (6 bases). The germline V and J ends were trimmed by 2 bases and 10 bases, with 12 bases remaining between them. The CDR3 is made up of 13 amino acids. The CDR3 is CASSLSVRGIQYF. CDR3 nucleotide sequence: TGTGCCAGCAGTTTATCGGTGAGGGGGATTCAGTACTTC.

The chain joins TRBV18 to TRBJ1-1, with a possible D match to TRBD1 (5 bases). V was pared by 4 bases and J by 4 bases, with 16 bases between. The CDR3 spans 15 residues. Germline values: CDR1 KGHSH, CDR2 LQKENI. CDR3: CASSLNTGPSTEAFF. CDR3 coding DNA: TGTGCCAGCTCACTCAATACAGGTCCCAGCACTGAAGCTTTCTTT.

This clonotype came up a few times. The gene calls are TRBV28 and TRBJ2-2, with 7 bases lining up with TRBD2. V lost 5 bases and J lost 6; bases outside the gene matches: 9. The CDR3 is made up of 15 amino acids. Germline V gives CDR1 MDHEN, CDR2 SYDVKM. CDR3 sequence: CASSRSGGGSGELFF. CDR3 nucleotides: TGTGCCAGCAGTCGGTCGGGGGGTGGCTCCGGGGAGCTGTTTTTT.

This clonotype came up a few times. The chain has TRBV6-1 and TRBJ2-7; TRBD1 is a possible D gene (6 bases). Germline V gives CDR1 MNHNS, CDR2 SASEGT. The CDR3 runs 15 residues. Trimming removed 8 bases at V and 6 bases at J, with 23 bases between. The CDR3 sequence is CASAGGWQGLSEQYF. The CDR3 DNA sequence: TGTGCCAGCGCTGGGGGATGGCAGGGGTTGAGCGAGCAGTACTTC.

The chain couples TRBV7-2 to TRBJ2-3; tentatively, D is TRBD2 (6 bases). CDR1 and CDR2 (germline): SGHTA, FQGNSA. Trimming stripped 4 bases from V and 2 bases from J, with 13 bases between. This CDR3 comprises 15 residues. DNA of the CDR3: TGTGCCAGCAGCTCCCAGGCGGGATCCACAGATACGCAGTATTTT. It is translated as CASSSQAGSTDTQYF.

The chain carries TRBV5-1 and TRBJ1-5; 7 bases fit TRBD1. Losses at the gene ends were 2 bases for V and 7 bases for J; bases not matched to a gene: 9. The CDR3 sequence is 15 residues long. The V gene's germline CDR1 is SGHRS and CDR2 YFSETQ. The DNA for the CDR3 is TGCGCCAGCAGCTTTAGCGGTCAGGGGGGCCAGCCCCAGCATTTT. This sequence encodes CASSFSGQGGQPQHF.

This chain connects TRBV19 to TRBJ2-2; TRBD1 matches at 7 bases. The V and J ends lost 5 bases and 1 base, in that order; junction bases with no gene match: 7. Germline assignment: CDR1 LNHDA and CDR2 SQIVND (reference sequence). The length of the CDR3 is 16 residues. In nucleotides, the CDR3 is TGTGCCAGTAGTCCCAGCCGGGACAGGAACACCGGGGAGCTGTTTTTT. Protein sequence: CASSPSRDRNTGELFF.

The rearrangement links TRBV2 to TRBJ1-3; D may be TRBD1 (5 bases). The V end lost 6 bases, the J end lost 4 bases, and 13 bases lay between the germline ends. Germline V lookup: CDR1 SNHLY, CDR2 FYNNEI. The CDR3 has 14 amino acids. The CDR3 region is CASSSRRGGNTIYF. The DNA for the CDR3 is TGTGCCAGCAGCTCACGAAGGGGAGGAAACACCATATATTTT.

This clonotype has a handful of counts. This chain uses TRBV10-3 with TRBJ2-4, with 7 bases aligning to TRBD1. The CDR3 is 17 residues long. Germline V CDR1 and CDR2: ENHRY, SYGVKD. Trimming cost V 4 bases and J 0 bases; bases outside gene matches: 9. CDR3 sequence (DNA): TGTGCCATCAGTGTAGGGGGCGCAGGTCAAGCCAAAAACATTCAGTACTTC. This encodes CAISVGGAGQAKNIQYF.

This clonotype was picked up a small number of times. The chain recombines TRBV19 with TRBJ2-7; tentative D call: TRBD1 (5 bases). The germline V gene encodes CDR1 LNHDA and CDR2 SQIVND (reference sequence). Trimming took off 3 bases at V and 4 bases at J, with 10 bases between the two ends. The CDR3 length is 13 residues. This CDR3 is CASSIPGSYEQYF. In DNA, the CDR3 is TGTGCCAGTAGTATCCCAGGGTCGTACGAGCAGTACTTC.

The chain is built from TRBV29-1 and TRBJ2-2; D is ambiguous. This CDR3 is built from 13 residues. V lost 0 bases and J lost 4, with 6 bases in between. Germline loops: CDR1 SQVTM, CDR2 ANQGSEA. The CDR3, as DNA: TGCAGCGTTGAAGATCGTGGCACCGGGGAGCTGTTTTTT. Translating gives CSVEDRGTGELFF.

In its sample, this clonotype was seen once. The chain links TRBV6-5 to TRBJ2-6; no reliable D call. The CDR3 consists of 17 residues. The V gene's germline CDR1 is MNHEY and CDR2 SVGAGI. The germline V and J ends were trimmed by 0 bases and 0 bases, with 9 bases remaining between them. In DNA form, the CDR3 reads TGTGCCAGCAGTTACTCGATATCGGCCTCTGGGGCCAACGTCCTGACTTTC. It encodes CASSYSISASGANVLTF.

The chain recombines TRBV5-1 with TRBJ2-5; 8 nucleotides match TRBD1. This CDR3 is built from 14 residues. The germline V gene has CDR1 SGHRS and CDR2 YFSETQ. The V gene end was trimmed by 4 bases and the J gene end by 3 bases; junction bases not matched to a gene: 5. CDR3 protein: CASSRTGLEETQYF. The CDR3 region has the DNA TGCGCCAGCAGCAGGACAGGGTTGGAAGAGACCCAGTACTTC.

J is TRBJ1-2 and V is TRBV18; tentative D call: TRBD1 (6 bases). CDR3 length equals 14 residues. V shed 3 bases and J shed 5 bases, with 13 bases lying between them. CDR1 is KGHSH, CDR2 LQKENI, per germline. CDR3 coding DNA: TGTGCCAGCTCACCGGATCAGGGGCCTTATGGCTACACCTTC. It codes for CASSPDQGPYGYTF. The whole variable domain, remainder taken from reference TRBV18 and TRBJ1-2, is NAGVMQNPRHLVRRRGQEARLRCSPMKGHSHVYWYRQLPEEGLKFMVYLQKENIIDESGMPKERFSAEFPKEGPSILRIQQVVRGDSAAYFCASSPDQGPYGYTFGSGTRLTVV.

This chain connects TRBV28 to TRBJ1-3; 8 bases agree with TRBD1. V gave up 2 bases and J gave up 4 bases; unmatched junction bases: 7. The CDR3 has 16 amino acids. CDR1 MDHEN and CDR2 SYDVKM come from the germline V gene. The CDR3 protein is CASSLGQGLSGNTIYF. For the CDR3, the DNA is TGTGCCAGCAGTTTAGGACAGGGTCTATCAGGAAACACCATATATTTT.

This clonotype came up a few times. The J gene is TRBJ2-2, the V gene TRBV9; 8 nucleotides align to TRBD2. Germline V CDR1 and CDR2: SGDLS, YYNGEE. V shed 1 base, J shed 5 bases, and the junction held 4 bases outside the gene matches. The CDR3 length is 15 residues. The CDR3 DNA follows: TGTGCCAGCAGCGTAACGGGAGGGAAGACCGGGGAGCTGTTTTTT. Protein product: CASSVTGGKTGELFF.

The chain uses TRBV2 and TRBJ2-7, with no clear D. The CDR3 totals 13 residues. Germline lookup yields CDR1 SNHLY and CDR2 FYNNEI. V lost 4 bases, J lost 6 bases, and 13 bases lay in between. The CDR3: CASSGKLLIEQYF. The CDR3 DNA sequence: TGTGCCAGCAGTGGTAAGCTGCTTATCGAGCAGTACTTC.

There are a few counts of this clonotype. V gene TRBV20-1 combines with J gene TRBJ2-3; TRBD2 aligns across 10 bases. The ends lost 6 bases at V and 0 bases at J; junction bases unmatched: 6. The CDR3 consists of 15 residues. The V gene's germline CDR1 is DFQATT and CDR2 SNEGSKA (reference sequence). The CDR3 sequence: CSAERTSGSTDTQYF. Written as DNA, the CDR3 is TGCAGTGCAGAGAGGACTAGCGGTAGCACAGATACGCAGTATTTT.

This clonotype has just a few counts. This chain connects TRBV5-5 to TRBJ2-1; D is uncertain. This CDR3 contains 15 residues. Germline lookup yields CDR1 SGHKS and CDR2 YYEKEE (reference sequence). Trimming stripped 0 bases from V and 2 bases from J, with 9 bases between. CDR3: CASSLATVPYNEQFF. In nucleotides, the CDR3 is TGTGCCAGCAGCTTGGCCACGGTCCCCTACAATGAGCAGTTCTTC.

This clonotype has more than one count but fewer than ten. The V call is TRBV5-5, the J call TRBJ2-3; no clear D gene. The CDR3 has 14 amino acids. Trimming pared 4 bases from V and 0 bases from J, leaving 9 bases between. Germline-derived CDR1 and CDR2 are SGHKS and YYEKEE (reference sequence). The CDR3 reads CASSTWGSTDTQYF. CDR3 coding DNA: TGTGCCAGCAGCACGTGGGGAAGCACAGATACGCAGTATTTT.

This clonotype was found a few times. The V and J genes are TRBV7-8 and TRBJ2-1, with TRBD1 matching 10 bases. Germline V lookup: CDR1 SGHVS, CDR2 FQNEAQ. V lost 3 bases, J lost 6 bases, and 2 bases stayed unmatched. The CDR3 is 14 amino acids. The CDR3 DNA is TGTGCCAGCAGCTTCGGGACAGGGGTCAATGAGCAGTTCTTC. It translates to CASSFGTGVNEQFF.

The chain carries TRBV12-3 or TRBV12-4 and TRBJ1-1, with D possibly TRBD1 on 5 matching bases. This CDR3 is built from 15 residues. With 3 bases removed from V and 0 bases from J, the gap between germline ends came to 11 bases. CDR3 sequence (DNA): TGTGCCAGCAGTTTTGGAGGGGAGGTGAACACTGAAGCTTTCTTT. Translating gives CASSFGGEVNTEAFF.

V gene TRBV6-1 combines with J gene TRBJ1-2; TRBD1 is a possible D gene (6 bases). Germline V gives CDR1 MNHNS, CDR2 SASEGT. This CDR3 has 15 residues. V gave up 3 bases and J gave up 4 bases, with 15 bases separating them. CDR3 DNA sequence: TGTGCCAGCAGTGACGGCGGGGGCTCCCGCTATGGCTACACCTTC. This gives the protein CASSDGGGSRYGYTF.

In this sample, this clonotype turned up a few times. The chain carries TRBV30 and TRBJ2-7; D is ambiguous. Germline V CDR1 and CDR2: GTSNPN, SVGIG (reference sequence). CDR3 length: 12 residues. Trimming removed 0 bases from V and 6 bases from J, with 9 bases in between. The chain's CDR3 is CAWSVRPPEQYF. CDR3 DNA sequence: TGTGCCTGGAGTGTACGACCCCCCGAGCAGTACTTC.

The gene calls are TRBV20-1 and TRBJ1-5; D might be TRBD1 (6 bases). CDR1 is DFQATT and CDR2 is SNEGSKA in the germline V gene (reference sequence). V was clipped by 1 base and J by 7 bases, with 11 bases between them. CDR3 length: 13 amino acids. CDR3 in amino acids: CSARAQGWQPQHF. In DNA form, the CDR3 reads TGCAGTGCTAGAGCTCAGGGGTGGCAGCCCCAGCATTTT.

There are many counts of this clonotype. V is TRBV27 and J is TRBJ1-5; 7 bases are shared with TRBD1. Germline loops: CDR1 MNHEY, CDR2 SMNVEV (reference sequence). The V and J ends lost 2 bases and 6 bases, in that order; junction bases with no gene match: 4. The CDR3 covers 14 residues. This chain's CDR3 is CASSLHRGGQPQHF. The CDR3 region has the DNA TGTGCCAGCAGTTTACACAGGGGAGGTCAGCCCCAGCATTTT.

A few counts support this clonotype. J is TRBJ2-1 and V is TRBV4-1, with TRBD2 as a possible D gene (6 bases). The V end was cut by 1 base, the J end by 9 bases, with 10 bases between. Germline V gives CDR1 MGHRA, CDR2 YSYEKL. This CDR3 spans 13 amino acids. The DNA for the CDR3 is TGCGCCAGCAGCCAAGTTGAGGGAGGTGAGCAGTTCTTC. Translated, it gives CASSQVEGGEQFF.